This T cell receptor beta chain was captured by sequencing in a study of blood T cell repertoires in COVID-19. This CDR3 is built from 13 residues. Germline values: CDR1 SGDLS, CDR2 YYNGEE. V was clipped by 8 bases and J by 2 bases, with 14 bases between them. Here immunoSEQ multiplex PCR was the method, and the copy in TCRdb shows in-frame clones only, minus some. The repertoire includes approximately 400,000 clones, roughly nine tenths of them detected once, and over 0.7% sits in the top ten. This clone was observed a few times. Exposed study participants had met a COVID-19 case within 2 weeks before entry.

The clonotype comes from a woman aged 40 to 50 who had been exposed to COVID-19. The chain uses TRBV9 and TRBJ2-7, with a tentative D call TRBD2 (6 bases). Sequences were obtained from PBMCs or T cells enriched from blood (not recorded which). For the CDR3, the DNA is TGTGCCAGTTCGAAAGGCGGGGCCTACGAGCAGTACTTC. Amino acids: CASSKGGAYEQYF.